This T cell receptor (beta chain) was profiled in a study of T cells in Graves' hyperthyroidism and ophthalmopathy. For this clonotype: The DNA is omitted, as the CDR3 cannot be located on it reliably, and the CDR3 follows TCRdb's listing.

TCR beta CDR3 region amplification was performed from RNA transcripts. Carried out on the TCR CDR3, a first-round RT-PCR used the HTBI primer set. TCRdb itself ran the multiplex PCR reads through MiXCR, one entry per CDR3 protein. The table lists 700,000 to 950,000 distinct CDR3 sequences, over 35% of them singletons. Pregnant or lactating patients were excluded, as were those with uncontrolled infection or other autoimmune disease. Germline-derived CDR1 and CDR2 are LNHNV and YYDKDF (reference sequence). The CDR3 is 16 amino acids in total, end residues counted. The source of this sequence is a woman aged 40 to 50 with Graves' hyperthyroidism. The rearrangement links TRBV15 to TRBJ1-1; the table's D gene call, TRBD1, was not cross checked with the DNA. Sequencing used blood. CDR3 sequence reads: CATSFEVGQGASEVFF.